This T cell receptor beta chain was recorded in a study of Graves' ophthalmopathy and Graves' hyperthyroidism. At the level of the study: The collection of peripheral blood took place at initial diagnosis, before any treatment. Broader study findings: Most thyroid clonotypes expanded beyond 0.001 frequency were also found in blood. The model achieved 70.59% sensitivity and roughly 72% specificity for ophthalmopathy progression.

Patients were excluded if they had other autoimmune diseases or uncontrolled infections, and likewise if pregnancy or lactation applied. The CDR3 spans 15 residues. The junction had 5 bases not matched to a gene; V was cut back by 2 bases and J by 5 bases. CDR1 is KGHDR, CDR2 SFDVKD, per germline. Many counts were recorded for this clonotype. No antigen is known for it. Amplification from RNA transcripts yielded the TCR beta CDR3 regions. Second-round multiplex PCR came after a first-round RT-PCR that employed HTBI primers. TCRdb recomputed calls from the multiplex PCR reads with MiXCR, one row per CDR3 protein. The sample has roughly 400,000 distinct CDR3 sequences, around 19% seen once.

The chain couples TRBV24-1 to TRBJ2-5; 9 nucleotides agree with TRBD2. The sequenced sample consisted of peripheral blood. This TCR came from a woman aged 18-29 years with Graves' ophthalmopathy. CDR3 sequence reads: CATSDSGLAGETQYF. The CDR3 nucleotides read TGTGCCACCAGTGATTCGGGACTAGCCGGGGAGACCCAGTACTTC.